This T cell receptor (beta chain) is from a study of blood T cell repertoires in COVID-19 (dated by TCRdb to 2019 to 2021). Broadly, across the study: Samples from collaborators originated in the United States, Italy and Spain and spanned both the acute and convalescent phases of COVID-19. The prospective study material was composed of cDNA or gDNA derived from T cells, B-cell-depleted T cells, or PBMCs. Subjects who had been exposed to COVID-19, were actively infected with it, or had recovered from it provided the deeply sampled blood TCRbeta repertoires that made up the dataset. The repertoires were released in a freely available public database meant as a resource for research on the immune response to SARS-CoV-2. The samples were drawn from two sources: the first 160 participants of the ongoing ImmuneRACE study, and some 1,300 subjects contributed by 6 global collaborators. Sample metadata almost always included a de-identified subject ID, COVID-19 status, age in years and sex. Where available, HLA class I and class II types were taken from metadata supplied by the sample provider and were not determined by assay-based typing. The research as a whole found: The amount of clinical and demographic metadata varied by source and participant and was provided uncurated.

About this clone itself: Its antigen remains undetermined. No base qualities exist here, and no much larger clone lies one base off it.

Samples from volunteer blood donors who had recovered from COVID-19 were contributed by a second Seattle source. Whole blood was collected in K2EDTA tubes by collaborating institutions according to the institutions' own protocols. For TCRbeta analysis, collaborators shipped samples as frozen whole blood, isolated PBMCs, or DNA extracted from either of those sample types. TCRbeta CDR3 regions were amplified from genomic DNA using the immunoSEQ Assay, a bias-controlled multiplex PCR. In the paper's pipeline: The number of nucleated cells in each sample was estimated by amplification of reference gene primers within the assay. Sequence reads were collapsed and filtered to measure the absolute abundance of every unique TCRbeta CDR3 rearrangement. For each sample, productive Simpson clonality was calculated as the square root of Simpson's diversity index across productive rearrangements. TCRdb retrieved this table from immuneACCESS and kept in-frame rearrangements only. Not all clones are present; in checked studies, unresolved V genes account for under half, and no reason is known for the remainder. V and J calls and clone size are given by that table; D and trimming were obtained from the DNA. In all, the sample holds about 300,000 clones, and 70% to 90% of those were seen once. The top ten clones comprise under 8% of the sample.

CDR1 and CDR2 are read off the germline V gene as SGHTA and FQGTGA. Counted from cysteine to phenylalanine, this CDR3 has 15 amino acids. Only CDR3 DNA is held: 45 bases, read in frame from base 1. At the junction V is shortened by 2 bases and J by 1 base; bases outside the gene matches: 3. Sequencing was performed on peripheral blood. The receptor's source is a man younger than 35 who had recovered from COVID-19. The chain links TRBV7-3 with TRBJ2-7, with 9 bases matching TRBD1. This receptor has the CDR3 CASSLAGTGSYEQYF. The sequence in DNA is TGTGCCAGCAGCTTAGCAGGGACAGGGTCCTACGAGCAGTACTTC. The entire variable domain, with the stretches around the CDR3 drawn from the reference TRBV7-3 and TRBJ2-7 proteins, is GAGVSQTPSNKVTEKGKYVELRCDPISGHTALYWYRQSLGQGPEFLIYFQGTGAADDSGLPNDRFFAVRPEGSVSTLKIQRTERGDSAVYLCASSLAGTGSYEQYFGPGTRLTVT.